This TCR beta chain comes out of a study of blood T cell repertoires in COVID-19. Study overall: There were acute and convalescent COVID-19 samples, and they came from the United States, Italy and Spain. From T cells, B-cell-depleted T cells, or PBMCs came the material, which was cDNA or gDNA.

Original analysis: Quantification of nucleated cells was approximated via reference gene primer amplification. Method: immunoSEQ multiplex PCR; TCRdb's copy keeps in-frame clones and lacks some. V and J calls and clone size follow that table, whereas D and trimming were derived from the DNA. The sample shows 300,000 to 400,000 clones, roughly 89% of them seen only once. What was sequenced was peripheral blood. This clonotype originated in a woman aged 18-29 years who had recovered from COVID-19.

The CDR3 nucleotides read TGTGCTAGTGGTTCACAGGCATACACAGATACGCAGTATTTT. This encodes CASGSQAYTDTQYF. The V gene is TRBV12-5, the J gene TRBJ2-3, with D possibly TRBD1 on 5 matching bases. CDR3 length equals 14 residues. With 4 bases removed from V and 2 bases from J, the gap between germline ends came to 10 bases. Germline V lookup: CDR1 LGHNT, CDR2 FRNRAP.